A single sample is the source of the 19 T cell receptor beta chains below, sequenced in a study of cytomegalovirus exposure and HLA in healthy donors. 13 Jbeta primers and 60 Vbeta primers were used for the PCR. Sequenced by immunoSEQ multiplex PCR; TCRdb stores in-frame clones only, minus some. The sample records roughly 160,000 clones, around 68% being singletons. Sequencing was done on a sample of PBMCs. All receptors derive from a girl under 18 in good health and CMV-seronegative.

This clone was detected once. The chain links TRBV7-9 to TRBJ1-4; possibly TRBD1 for D (6 bases). The length of the CDR3 is 17 residues. Trimming stripped 8 bases from V and 8 bases from J, with 27 bases between. Germline V gene data show CDR1 as SEHNR and CDR2 as FQNEAQ (reference sequence). The CDR3 DNA reads TGTGCCAGCGAAGAGGGGGGGGCGCGGTTTATTGAGGAAAAACTGTTTTTT. Its protein product is CASEEGGARFIEEKLFF. Complete variable domain (other parts from reference TRBV7-9 and TRBJ1-4): DTGVSQNPRHKITKRGQNVTFRCDPISEHNRLYWYRQTLGQGPEFLTYFQNEAQLEKSRLLSDRFSAERPKGSFSTLEIQRTEQGDSAMYLCASEEGGARFIEEKLFFGSGTQLSVL.

The chain's CDR3 is CAISVQPPQQALFYEQYF. DNA of the CDR3: TGTGCCATCAGTGTTCAACCCCCCCAACAGGCCCTTTTTTACGAGCAGTACTTC. This chain links TRBV10-3 with TRBJ2-7, with a tentative D call TRBD1 (5 bases). This CDR3 comprises 18 residues. The V end lost 4 bases, the J end lost 4 bases, and 26 bases lay between the germline ends. The germline CDR1 and CDR2 sequences are ENHRY and SYGVKD.

J is TRBJ1-4 and V is TRBV6-5; D gene uncertain. CDR1 MNHEY and CDR2 SVGAGI come from the germline V gene. The CDR3 loop spans 13 amino acids. V lost 7 bases, J lost 14 bases, and 20 bases lay in between. CDR3 nucleotides: TGTGCCAGCATCCCGACTACAACGGACTTTCTGTTTTTT. Its protein product is CASIPTTTDFLFF.

This clone was counted a few times. The V and J genes are TRBV5-1 and TRBJ1-1; D is unclear. The V end lost 4 bases, the J end lost 1 base, and 11 bases lay between the germline ends. Germline V gene lookup returns CDR1 SGHRS and CDR2 YFSETQ. The CDR3 is 14 amino acids. CDR3 DNA: TGCGCCAGCAGCACATACTACCAGAACACTGAAGCTTTCTTT. Protein sequence: CASSTYYQNTEAFF.

The chain joins TRBV5-1 to TRBJ2-1; D call uncertain. V shed 4 bases and J shed 0 bases, with 5 bases lying between them. There are 13 residues in the CDR3. Germline V CDR1 and CDR2: SGHRS, YFSETQ. The CDR3 sequence: CASSPGSYNEQFF. In DNA form, the CDR3 reads TGCGCCAGCAGCCCGGGCTCCTACAATGAGCAGTTCTTC.

V is TRBV20-1 and J is TRBJ1-2; D is undetermined. Per germline, CDR1 DFQATT and CDR2 SNEGSKA (reference sequence). Trimming left V 6 bases short and J 4 bases short, with 9 bases between. The CDR3 consists of 11 residues. The CDR3 protein is CSAKESYGYTF. The CDR3 DNA is TGCAGTGCCAAGGAGAGCTATGGCTACACCTTC.

The chain combines TRBV5-1 with TRBJ2-7, with TRBD2 as a possible D gene (5 bases). Trimming took off 2 bases at V and 2 bases at J, with 11 bases between the two ends. There are 14 residues in the CDR3. Germline CDR1 reads SGHRS; CDR2 reads YFSETQ. CDR3 sequence: CASSLKRRTYEQYF. As DNA, the CDR3 is TGCGCCAGCAGCTTAAAGCGGAGAACCTACGAGCAGTACTTC.

With respect to this clone: The identical CDR3 is also encoded by other nucleotide sequences in the sample. This chain connects TRBV7-9 to TRBJ1-5, with 8 bases that match TRBD1. The V segment lost 3 bases and the J segment 2 bases; nucleotides outside the gene matches: 0. CDR1 SEHNR and CDR2 FQNEAQ come from the germline V gene (reference sequence). The CDR3 runs to 14 residues. CDR3 in DNA: TGTGCCAGCAGCTTGGGACAGGGCAATCAGCCCCAGCATTTT. Protein sequence: CASSLGQGNQPQHF.

This clone was seen only a few times. This sequence joins TRBV7-9 and TRBJ2-7; the match to TRBD2 covers 11 bases. This CDR3 is 18 amino acids long. Germline V gene sequence: CDR1 SEHNR, CDR2 FQNEAQ (reference sequence). The junction had 10 bases not matched to a gene; V was cut back by 0 bases and J by 3 bases. In nucleotides, the CDR3 is TGTGCCAGCAGCTTAGCGCGGGGGTTGGGGACTAGCGGCTACGAGCAGTACTTC. This encodes CASSLARGLGTSGYEQYF.

This clone was observed a handful of times. This rearrangement joins TRBV5-1 to TRBJ2-3; D uncertain. This CDR3 spans 13 amino acids. Germline assignment: CDR1 SGHRS and CDR2 YFSETQ. V lost 2 bases and J 0 bases, leaving 4 bases between the germline ends. CDR3 amino acids: CASSFPSTDTQYF. The CDR3 nucleotides are TGCGCCAGCAGCTTCCCTAGCACAGATACGCAGTATTTT.

The rearrangement joins TRBV7-9 to TRBJ2-5, with D maybe TRBD2 (5 bases). V was pared by 3 bases and J by 1 base, with 9 bases between. Germline CDR1 reads SEHNR; CDR2 reads FQNEAQ (reference sequence). The CDR3 has 14 residues. The CDR3 loop is CASSLRASQETQYF. CDR3 DNA sequence: TGTGCCAGCAGCTTGAGGGCTTCCCAAGAGACCCAGTACTTC. The variable domain in full, with the rest retrieved from reference TRBV7-9 and TRBJ2-5, is DTGVSQNPRHKITKRGQNVTFRCDPISEHNRLYWYRQTLGQGPEFLTYFQNEAQLEKSRLLSDRFSAERPKGSFSTLEIQRTEQGDSAMYLCASSLRASQETQYFGPGTRLLVL.

This clone was seen a handful of times. The chain joins TRBV6-6 to TRBJ1-6; the D gene is possibly TRBD1 (6 bases). V lost 4 bases, J lost 19 bases, and 20 bases lay in between. The CDR3 is 13 amino acids. The V gene's germline CDR1 is MNHNY and CDR2 SVGAGI (reference sequence). CDR3 nucleotide sequence: TGTGCCAGCAGTTCCCGGGACACCGTTTATAGTCACTTT. This gives the protein CASSSRDTVYSHF.

The chain employs TRBV9 and TRBJ1-2; TRBD1 matches 10 bases. With 0 bases clipped from V and 7 bases from J, the junction kept 3 bases outside the gene matches. Germline V gene lookup returns CDR1 SGDLS and CDR2 YYNGEE. The CDR3 totals 14 residues. The CDR3, as DNA: TGTGCCAGCAGCGTAGGGGACAGGGGCTTTGGCTACACCTTC. It translates to CASSVGDRGFGYTF.

V is TRBV4-1 and J is TRBJ2-1, with TRBD1 matching 10 bases. V lost 7 bases to trimming and J lost 4 bases; unmatched junction nucleotides: 7. Germline values: CDR1 MGHRA, CDR2 YSYEKL. The CDR3 is 15 residues long. CDR3 residues: CASTSDRGDYNEQFF. The CDR3 nucleotides read TGCGCCAGCACCTCGGACAGGGGGGATTACAATGAGCAGTTCTTC.

The chain has TRBV2 and TRBJ2-2; D unresolved. CDR1 is SNHLY, CDR2 FYNNEI, per germline. This CDR3 is 15 amino acids long. Trimming took 4 bases from V and 1 from J, leaving 10 bases between them. CDR3 sequence reads: CASSVVGWNTGELFF. CDR3 DNA sequence: TGTGCCAGCAGTGTAGTCGGGTGGAACACCGGGGAGCTGTTTTTT.

V is TRBV2 and J is TRBJ2-5; TRBD1 is a possible D gene (6 bases). Between the trimmed V and J ends, which lost 6 bases and 3 bases, there was a span of 20 bases. The CDR3 is made up of 16 amino acids. The V gene's germline CDR1 is SNHLY and CDR2 FYNNEI. The CDR3 nucleotides are TGTGCCAGCAGCCCGATCCTAGGGGGTGAGAAAGAGACCCAGTACTTC. This encodes CASSPILGGEKETQYF.

This clone was picked up a small number of times. Here the CDR3 DNA reads TGTGCCAGCAGCTTAGCAGGGTCGAGCACCGGGGAGCTGTTTTTT. Protein: CASSLAGSSTGELFF. V and J are TRBV7-3 and TRBJ2-2; D possibly corresponds to TRBD1 (5 bases). This CDR3 spans 15 amino acids. The germline CDR1 and CDR2 sequences are SGHTA and FQGTGA. The ends were cut back, 2 bases at V and 4 bases at J, with 11 bases in the middle.

The J gene is TRBJ1-5, the V gene TRBV11-2, with TRBD1 identical over 9 bases. Per the germline V gene, CDR1 is SGHAT and CDR2 is FQNNGV. The ends lost 5 bases at V and 4 bases at J; junction bases unmatched: 6. The CDR3 is 15 residues long. Here the CDR3 DNA reads TGTGCCAGCAGCCTCGGACAGGGGCTTAATCAGCCCCAGCATTTT. This gives the protein CASSLGQGLNQPQHF. The entire variable domain, with the rest obtained from reference TRBV11-2 and TRBJ1-5, is as follows: EAGVAQSPRYKIIEKRQSVAFWCNPISGHATLYWYQQILGQGPKLLIQFQNNGVVDDSQLPKDRFSAERLKGVDSTLKIQPAKLEDSAVYLCASSLGQGLNQPQHFGDGTRLSIL.

The chain employs TRBV30 and TRBJ1-1; the D gene is possibly TRBD1 (5 bases). The CDR3 loop spans 14 amino acids. The ends were cut back, 0 bases at V and 4 bases at J, with 12 bases in the middle. In germline, CDR1 is GTSNPN, CDR2 SVGIG (reference sequence). This chain's CDR3 is CAWSVLAGITEAFF. CDR3 sequence (DNA): TGTGCCTGGAGTGTACTGGCAGGGATCACTGAAGCTTTCTTT.